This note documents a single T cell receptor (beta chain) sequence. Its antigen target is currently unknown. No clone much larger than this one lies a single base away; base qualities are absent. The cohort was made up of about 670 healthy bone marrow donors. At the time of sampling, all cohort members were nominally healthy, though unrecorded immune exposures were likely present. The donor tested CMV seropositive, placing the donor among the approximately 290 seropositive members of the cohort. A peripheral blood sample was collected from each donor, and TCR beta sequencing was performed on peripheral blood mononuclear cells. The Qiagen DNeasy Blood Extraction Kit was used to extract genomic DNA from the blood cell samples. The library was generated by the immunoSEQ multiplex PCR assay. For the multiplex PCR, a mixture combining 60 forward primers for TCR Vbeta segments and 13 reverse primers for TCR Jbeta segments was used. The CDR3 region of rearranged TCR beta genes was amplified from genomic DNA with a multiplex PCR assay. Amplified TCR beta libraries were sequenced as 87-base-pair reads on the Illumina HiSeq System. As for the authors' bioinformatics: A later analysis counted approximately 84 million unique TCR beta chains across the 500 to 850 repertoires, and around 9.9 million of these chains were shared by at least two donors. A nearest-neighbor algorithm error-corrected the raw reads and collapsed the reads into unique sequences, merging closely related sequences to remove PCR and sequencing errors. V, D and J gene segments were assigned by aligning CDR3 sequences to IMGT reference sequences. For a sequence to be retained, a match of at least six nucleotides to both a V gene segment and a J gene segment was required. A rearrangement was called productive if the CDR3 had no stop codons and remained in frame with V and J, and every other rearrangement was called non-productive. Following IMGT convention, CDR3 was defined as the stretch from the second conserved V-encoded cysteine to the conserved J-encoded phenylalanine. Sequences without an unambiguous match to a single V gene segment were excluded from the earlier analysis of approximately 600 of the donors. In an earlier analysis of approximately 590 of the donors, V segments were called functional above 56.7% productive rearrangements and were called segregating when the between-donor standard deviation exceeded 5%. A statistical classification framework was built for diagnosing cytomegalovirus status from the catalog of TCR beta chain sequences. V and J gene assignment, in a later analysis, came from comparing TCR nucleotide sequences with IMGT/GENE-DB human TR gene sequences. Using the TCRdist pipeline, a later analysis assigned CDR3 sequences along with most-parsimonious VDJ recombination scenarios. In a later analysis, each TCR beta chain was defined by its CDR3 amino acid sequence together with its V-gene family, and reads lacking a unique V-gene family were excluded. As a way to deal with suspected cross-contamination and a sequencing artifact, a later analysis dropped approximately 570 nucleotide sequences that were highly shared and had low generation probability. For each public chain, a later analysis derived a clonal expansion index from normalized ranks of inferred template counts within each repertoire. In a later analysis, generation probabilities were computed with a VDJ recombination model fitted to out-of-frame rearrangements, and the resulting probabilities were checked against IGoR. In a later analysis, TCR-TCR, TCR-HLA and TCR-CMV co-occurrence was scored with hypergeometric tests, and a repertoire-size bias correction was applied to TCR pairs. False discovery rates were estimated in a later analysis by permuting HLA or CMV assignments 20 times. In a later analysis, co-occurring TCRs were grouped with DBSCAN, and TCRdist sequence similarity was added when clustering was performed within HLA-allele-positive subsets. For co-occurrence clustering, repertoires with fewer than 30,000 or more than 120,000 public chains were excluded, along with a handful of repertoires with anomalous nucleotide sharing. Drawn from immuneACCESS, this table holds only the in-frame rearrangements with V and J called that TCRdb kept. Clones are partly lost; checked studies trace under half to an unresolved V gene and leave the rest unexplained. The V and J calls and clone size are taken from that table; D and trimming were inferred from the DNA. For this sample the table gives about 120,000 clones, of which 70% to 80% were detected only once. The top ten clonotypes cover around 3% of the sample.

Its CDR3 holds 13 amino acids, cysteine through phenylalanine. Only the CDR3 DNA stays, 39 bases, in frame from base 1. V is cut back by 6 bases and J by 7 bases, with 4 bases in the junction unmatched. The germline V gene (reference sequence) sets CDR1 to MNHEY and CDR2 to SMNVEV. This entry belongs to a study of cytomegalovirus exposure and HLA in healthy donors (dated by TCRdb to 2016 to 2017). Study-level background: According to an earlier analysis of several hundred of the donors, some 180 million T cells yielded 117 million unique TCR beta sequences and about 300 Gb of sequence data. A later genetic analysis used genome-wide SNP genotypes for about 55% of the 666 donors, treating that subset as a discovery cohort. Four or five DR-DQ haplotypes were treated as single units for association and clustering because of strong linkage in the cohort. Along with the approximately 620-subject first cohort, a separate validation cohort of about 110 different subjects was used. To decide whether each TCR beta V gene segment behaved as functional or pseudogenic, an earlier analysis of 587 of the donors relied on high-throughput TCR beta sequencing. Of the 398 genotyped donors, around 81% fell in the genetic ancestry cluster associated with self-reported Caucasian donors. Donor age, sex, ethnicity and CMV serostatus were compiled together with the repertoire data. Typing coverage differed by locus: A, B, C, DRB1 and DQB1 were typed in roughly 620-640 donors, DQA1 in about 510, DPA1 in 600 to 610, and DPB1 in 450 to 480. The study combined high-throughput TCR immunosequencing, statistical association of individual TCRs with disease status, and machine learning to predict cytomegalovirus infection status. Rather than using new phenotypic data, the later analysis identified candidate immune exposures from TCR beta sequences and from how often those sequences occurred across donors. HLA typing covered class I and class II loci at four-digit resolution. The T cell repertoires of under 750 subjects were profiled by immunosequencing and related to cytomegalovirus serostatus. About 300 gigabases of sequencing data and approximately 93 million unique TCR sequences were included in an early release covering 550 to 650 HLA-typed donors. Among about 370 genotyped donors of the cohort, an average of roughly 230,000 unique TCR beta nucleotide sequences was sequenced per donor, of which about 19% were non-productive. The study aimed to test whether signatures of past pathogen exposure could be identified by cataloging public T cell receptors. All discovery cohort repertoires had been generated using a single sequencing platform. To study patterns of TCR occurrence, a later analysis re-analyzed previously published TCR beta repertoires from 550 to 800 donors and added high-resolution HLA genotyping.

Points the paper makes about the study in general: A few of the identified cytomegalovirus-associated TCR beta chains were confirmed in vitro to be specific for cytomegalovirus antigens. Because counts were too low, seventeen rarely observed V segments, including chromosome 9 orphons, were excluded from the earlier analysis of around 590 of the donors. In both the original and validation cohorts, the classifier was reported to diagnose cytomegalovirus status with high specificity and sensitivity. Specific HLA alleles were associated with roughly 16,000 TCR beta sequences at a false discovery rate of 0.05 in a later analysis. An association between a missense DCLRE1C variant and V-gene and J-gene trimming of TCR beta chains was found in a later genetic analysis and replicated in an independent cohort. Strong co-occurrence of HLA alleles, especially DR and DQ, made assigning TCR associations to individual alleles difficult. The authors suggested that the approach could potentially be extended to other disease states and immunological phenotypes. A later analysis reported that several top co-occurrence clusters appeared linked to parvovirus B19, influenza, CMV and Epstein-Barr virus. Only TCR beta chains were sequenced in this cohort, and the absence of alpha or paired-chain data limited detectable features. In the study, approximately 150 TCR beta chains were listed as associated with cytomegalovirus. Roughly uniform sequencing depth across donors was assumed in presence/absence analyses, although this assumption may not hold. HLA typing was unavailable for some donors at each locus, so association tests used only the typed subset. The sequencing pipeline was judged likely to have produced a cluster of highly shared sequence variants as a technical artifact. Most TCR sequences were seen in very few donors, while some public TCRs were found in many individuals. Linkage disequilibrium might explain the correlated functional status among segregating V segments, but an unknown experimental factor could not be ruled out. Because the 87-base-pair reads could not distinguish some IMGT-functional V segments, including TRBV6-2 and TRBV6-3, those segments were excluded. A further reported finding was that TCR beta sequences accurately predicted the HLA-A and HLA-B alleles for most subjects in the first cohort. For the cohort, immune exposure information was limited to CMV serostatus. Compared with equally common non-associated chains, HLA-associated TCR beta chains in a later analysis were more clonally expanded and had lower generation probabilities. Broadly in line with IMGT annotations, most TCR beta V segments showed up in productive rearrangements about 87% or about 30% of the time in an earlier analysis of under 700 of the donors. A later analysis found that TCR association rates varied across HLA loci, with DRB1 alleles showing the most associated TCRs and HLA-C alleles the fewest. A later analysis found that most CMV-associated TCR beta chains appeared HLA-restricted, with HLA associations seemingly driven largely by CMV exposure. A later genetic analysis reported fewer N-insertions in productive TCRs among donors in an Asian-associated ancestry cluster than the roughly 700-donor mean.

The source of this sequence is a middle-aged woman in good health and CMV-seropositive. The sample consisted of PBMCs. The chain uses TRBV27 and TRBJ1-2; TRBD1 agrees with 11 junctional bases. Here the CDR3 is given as CASRPGTGGGYTF. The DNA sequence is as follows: TGTGCCAGCAGACCCGGGACAGGGGGTGGCTACACCTTC.